This T cell receptor beta chain stems from a study of shared clonotypes between healthy human individuals (dated by TCRdb to the early 2020s). Describing the broader study: Two women and three men aged 18 to 49 years were included in the cohort. For each donor, three plates each were used for CD4 naive and CD4 memory, two plates were used for CD8 naive, and one plate was used for CD8 memory. To estimate repertoire size and how much clonotype sharing occurs between individuals, the study deeply sequenced the blood TCR repertoires of 5 or 6 healthy adults. To increase sequencing depth and limit assay-specific biases, different laboratories used diverse techniques to prepare libraries and sequence TCR repertoires. Between about 0.8 and 8.9 billion PBMCs per donor were obtained by leukapheresis.

V lost 5 bases and J lost 2 bases, and the count of bases not matched to a germline gene is 3. CDR1 and CDR2 are read off the germline V gene (reference sequence) as MNHEY and SMNVEV. Taken from cysteine to phenylalanine, the CDR3 has 14 residues. The CDR3 DNA has 42 bases and is translated from base 1. CD8 naive samples were obtained by positive selection for CCR7 among CD45RO-negative cells, yielding a CD45RA+CCR7+ population from which TemRA cells were excluded. Healthy HIV-negative adults with no recently reported acute infections or vaccinations were included as donors. Every donor was a Caucasian adult residing in Nashville, Tennessee, USA. After blood collection by leukapheresis, PBMCs were isolated using Ficoll-Histopaque density gradient centrifugation and then cryopreserved in the vapor phase of liquid nitrogen. Purity and quantity of every magnetically sorted T cell population were checked by analytical flow cytometry. Genomic DNA was isolated from each sorted fraction and quantified by UV absorbance on a Nanodrop 2000c.

Points the paper makes about the study in general: Only blood was sampled, and tissue TCR repertoires likely differ from those in blood. Compared with non-shared clonotypes, the clonotypes found in all four sorted-subset donors had higher generation probabilities. Approximately 5% of naive CD4, approximately 3.7% of naive CD8, 2.3% of memory CD4, and about 0.4% of memory CD8 clonotypes were shared across several donors. Naive subsets generally had larger estimated clonotype richness than memory subsets. Because the study included a small number of donors, the genetic and exposure-history diversity represented was limited. Incomplete sequencing was indicated by rarefaction of sorted-subset datasets, despite the large sequencing depth. Pairwise subsampling led to the expectation that sequencing depth would affect the degree of clonotype sharing among donors.

Comments on this clone: Its specific antigen is unknown. No much larger clone exists at a distance of one base, and base qualities are not known. Other DNA sequences in this sample translate to the same CDR3.

Using the deep immunoSEQ assay, TCR CDR3 regions were amplified from genomic DNA by multiplex PCR. Extracted genomic DNA from each cell subset was spread evenly across all wells of several immunoSEQ 96-well plates, with each plate serving as a replicate. For sorted subsets, about 200 ng genomic DNA, equal to 30,000 to 35,000 T cell genomes, was loaded into each replicate PCR. The purified libraries were quantified using a Qubit 3.0 fluorometer, sized with a Bioanalyzer 2100, and then quantified again using the KAPA Library Quantification kit. Every immunoSEQ 96-well plate was sequenced on a separate single-read 150-cycle Illumina NextSeq 550 flow cell. Processing in the source paper ran as follows. Because the immunoSEQ output held only junctional sequences and lacked quality scores, the filtering could not match the filtering applied to full-length reads. To assign V/J genes and CDR3, sequences were annotated using PyIR, a Python wrapper for IgBLAST v1.9, with IMGT germline references. Any read was removed if the V/J assignment was weak (E-value above 1e-6), the CDR3 was missing, or the read contained stop codons, out-of-frame junctions, or ambiguous translated residues. V3J clonotypes were defined as sequences sharing the same inferred V gene, J gene, and CDR3 amino acid sequence. Percentage overlap between repertoires was calculated by dividing the number of shared unique clonotypes by the size of the smaller repertoire. Three approaches were used to assess repertoire richness: RTK rarefaction, the Chao1 estimator, and Recon v2.1 estimates of unobserved clonotypes. Generation probabilities for all TCRbeta clonotypes obtained by the gDNA method from a few donors were computed using OLGA. TCRdb stores this immuneACCESS table with in-frame sequences only. Part of the clones is absent; in the studies checked, under half of the shortfall reflects unresolved V genes, and no reason is known for the rest. V and J calls and clone size are given by that table; D and trimming were obtained from the DNA. Recorded for this sample are roughly 2.1 million clones; 85% to 95% of them occurred a single time. The ten largest clones take up under 2% of the sample.

The sample consisted of naive CD8+ T cells from PBMCs. The sample's cell subset or site label is to be understood as: CD45RA+CCR7+. The clonotype was recovered from a man between 18 and 29 years old in good health. Some clones in this sample may be carry-over from other donors' samples. The chain is made from TRBV27 and TRBJ2-7; TRBD1 fits 10 bases in the junction. The CDR3 protein is CASSLGTGAYEQYF. The bases are TGTGCCAGCAGTCTGGGGACAGGGGCCTACGAGCAGTACTTC.